The clone carrying this T cell receptor (beta chain) was observed a handful of times. In the original workflow: Reference gene primer amplification gave nucleated cell count estimates. Method: immunoSEQ multiplex PCR; TCRdb's copy keeps in-frame clones and lacks some. For V, J and clone size, that table is used; D and trimming come from the DNA. The table lists tens of thousands of clones, roughly four fifths of them singletons. The data derive from a study of blood T cell repertoires in COVID-19. Study in general: Sites in the United States, Italy and Spain provided acute and convalescent COVID-19 samples. Sample material is recorded as cDNA or gDNA derived from T cells, B-cell-depleted T cells, or PBMCs.

Sequencing was carried out using peripheral blood. The sequence was obtained from a woman aged 60-75 years with acute or convalescent COVID-19.

In DNA form, the CDR3 reads TGCGCCAGCAGCTTGGGTGGGGCAGCCACTCAACGGGAGCTGTTTTTT. As protein: CASSLGGAATQRELFF. This chain uses TRBV5-1 with TRBJ2-2, with D tentatively TRBD1 (5 bases). The germline V and J ends were trimmed by 0 bases and 9 bases, with 18 bases remaining between them. Germline V gene sequence: CDR1 SGHRS, CDR2 YFSETQ. This CDR3 is built from 16 residues.